This T cell receptor (beta chain) was found in a study of control samples from healthy donors and cancer patients. J gave up 7 bases and V 0 bases, and 4 bases lay outside the gene matches. CDR3 length: 15 amino acids. The germline gives CDR1 MRHNA, CDR2 SNTAGT. The assay was immunoSEQ multiplex PCR, and TCRdb's table has in-frame clones only and misses some. The sample comprises almost 90,000 clones, 85% of which are singletons, and 2.1% rests with the top ten. The sequencing sample was made of blood. The TCR comes from a woman between 35 and 50 years old in good health. The gene calls are TRBV6-4 and TRBJ2-1; 9 positions match TRBD2. In DNA form, the CDR3 reads TGTGCCAGCAGTGACTCCGCGGGGGGGCCAAATGAGCAGTTCTTC. Protein sequence: CASSDSAGGPNEQFF.